The 21 T cell receptor beta chains listed next were all sequenced from one sample in a study of OX40 agonist ivuxolimab in advanced cancers. Measured with immunoSEQ multiplex PCR; TCRdb has only the in-frame clones, and not every one. The table lists tens of thousands of clones, roughly 90% of them singletons. This specimen consisted of CD4+ or CD8+ T cells sorted from blood, obtained in a trial of the OX40 agonist ivuxolimab. All receptors derive from an adult with an advanced solid tumor such as melanoma, head and neck, liver or kidney cancer.

The CDR3 loop reads CASRDIAGGGYNEQFF. DNA for the CDR3: TGTGCCAGCAGAGATATAGCGGGAGGAGGCTACAATGAGCAGTTCTTC. The chain links TRBV6-6 to TRBJ2-1; 10 bases are a match to TRBD2. Germline lookup yields CDR1 MNHNY and CDR2 SVGAGI (reference sequence). Unmatched junction bases numbered 8, after V lost 6 bases and J lost 3 bases. There are 16 residues in the CDR3.

The chain has TRBV5-1 and TRBJ1-3, with a weak D call TRBD1 (5 bases). Germline V gives CDR1 SGHRS, CDR2 YFSETQ. The V and J ends lost 0 bases and 0 bases respectively, with 10 bases between them. The CDR3 consists of 16 residues. CDR3 DNA sequence: TGCGCCAGCAGCTTGGCGCCAGGGCTCTCTGGAAACACCATATATTTT. This gives the protein CASSLAPGLSGNTIYF. Based on the CDR3 plus reference TRBV5-1 and TRBJ1-3, the full variable domain is KAGVTQTPRYLIKTRGQQVTLSCSPISGHRSVSWYQQTPGQGLQFLFEYFSETQRNKGNFPGRFSGRQFSNSRSEMNVSTLELGDSALYLCASSLAPGLSGNTIYFGEGSWLTVV.

This clone was counted a single time. The V gene is TRBV7-9, the J gene TRBJ2-7, with 7 nucleotides matching TRBD2. Losses at the gene ends were 5 bases for V and 2 bases for J; bases not matched to a gene: 15. Germline values: CDR1 SEHNR, CDR2 FQNEAQ (reference sequence). This CDR3 contains 17 residues. CDR3 region: CASSPTQRQLAAYEQYF. CDR3 nucleotide sequence: TGTGCCAGCAGCCCTACACAACGTCAGCTAGCGGCCTACGAGCAGTACTTC.

The chain links TRBV5-6 to TRBJ1-1; perhaps TRBD1 as D (6 bases). V was shortened by 2 bases and J by 1 base, with 12 bases between the two germline ends. Germline assignment: CDR1 SGHDT and CDR2 YYEEEE. This CDR3 region has 15 residues. CDR3 amino acids: CASSLRGAKNTEAFF. CDR3 coding DNA: TGTGCCAGCAGCTTACGGGGGGCGAAGAACACTGAAGCTTTCTTT.

The chain has TRBV5-6 and TRBJ1-5, with D unresolved. The CDR3 consists of 14 residues. Germline lookup yields CDR1 SGHDT and CDR2 YYEEEE. V lost 0 bases, J lost 2 bases, and 6 bases lay in between. The CDR3 sequence is CASSLGSGNQPQHF. In DNA form, the CDR3 reads TGTGCCAGCAGCTTGGGGTCGGGCAATCAGCCCCAGCATTTT.

This rearrangement joins TRBV13 to TRBJ2-1; 13 bases line up with TRBD2. The germline V gene has CDR1 PRHDT and CDR2 FYEKMQ (reference sequence). Trimming cost V 3 bases and J 7 bases; bases outside gene matches: 3. The CDR3 consists of 15 residues. CDR3 DNA sequence: TGTGCCAGCAGCTTTACTAGCGGGAGGGCAAATGAGCAGTTCTTC. Amino acids: CASSFTSGRANEQFF.

This clone was observed a handful of times. The chain has TRBV5-6 and TRBJ1-6, with 7 bases identical to TRBD1. CDR3 length: 15 residues. Losses at the gene ends were 0 bases for V and 8 bases for J; bases not matched to a gene: 5. Germline CDR1 is SGHDT and CDR2 is YYEEEE. CDR3 region: CASSLAGDSDSPLHF. The CDR3 nucleotides read TGTGCCAGCAGCTTGGCAGGGGACAGCGATTCACCCCTCCACTTT.

The chain carries TRBV7-9 and TRBJ2-1; D may be TRBD1 (5 bases). V lost 3 bases and J lost 3, with 9 bases in between. Germline assignment: CDR1 SEHNR and CDR2 FQNEAQ (reference sequence). This CDR3 region has 14 residues. The chain's CDR3 is CASSFTQGYNEQFF. The CDR3 DNA reads TGTGCCAGCAGCTTCACGCAGGGCTACAATGAGCAGTTCTTC.

The gene calls are TRBV5-6 and TRBJ2-5, with D perhaps given as TRBD1 or TRBD2 (5 bases each). The J call may be wrong; the DNA end is better matched by TRBJ2-7. The CDR3 covers 16 residues. CDR1 is SGHDT, CDR2 YYEEEE, per germline. The CDR3 here is CASSLDPRGAGYEQYF. The CDR3 DNA sequence: TGTGCCAGCAGCTTGGACCCCCGAGGGGCGGGCTACGAGCAGTACTTC.

The chain uses TRBV29-1 and TRBJ2-1, with 8 positions matching TRBD2. CDR1 and CDR2 from the germline V gene are SQVTM and ANQGSEA. The CDR3 is 14 residues long. After removal of 7 bases from V and 8 bases from J, the junction contained 13 bases not matched to a gene. CDR3 bases: TGCAGCGCCATAAAACAGACTAGCGTAGATGAGCAGTTCTTC. It codes for CSAIKQTSVDEQFF.

This clone has a single count. The V gene is TRBV27, the J gene TRBJ2-7; D not resolved. This CDR3 spans 15 amino acids. The V end lost 4 bases, the J end lost 1 base, and 14 bases lay between the germline ends. Germline CDR1 and CDR2: MNHEY and SMNVEV (reference sequence). The CDR3 protein is CASSSDFRNSYEQYF. CDR3 in DNA: TGTGCCAGCAGTTCCGACTTCAGGAATTCCTACGAGCAGTACTTC.

The CDR3: CASSINKGGNQPQHF. The CDR3 nucleotides read TGTGCCAGTAGTATAAATAAGGGAGGCAATCAGCCCCAGCATTTT. This chain connects TRBV19 to TRBJ1-5; D gene uncertain. The CDR3 is 15 amino acids. Germline CDR1 and CDR2: LNHDA and SQIVND (reference sequence). V lost 2 bases to trimming and J lost 2 bases, with 10 bases between them.

The V call is TRBV18, the J call TRBJ2-1; D unclear. V shed 3 bases and J shed 13 bases, with 16 bases lying between them. From germline, CDR1 is KGHSH and CDR2 LQKENI. CDR3 length: 13 residues. CDR3 region: CASSPQDGTDQFF. CDR3 nucleotides: TGTGCCAGCTCACCCCAGGACGGCACCGACCAGTTCTTC. The full variable domain, completed using reference TRBV18 and TRBJ2-1, is NAGVMQNPRHLVRRRGQEARLRCSPMKGHSHVYWYRQLPEEGLKFMVYLQKENIIDESGMPKERFSAEFPKEGPSILRIQQVVRGDSAAYFCASSPQDGTDQFFGPGTRLTVL.

The rearrangement uses TRBV6-1 and TRBJ2-7, with TRBD2 identical over 16 bases. Germline CDR1 and CDR2: MNHNS and SASEGT. This CDR3 is 19 amino acids long. Losses at the gene ends were 4 bases for V and 1 base for J; bases not matched to a gene: 10. The CDR3 sequence is CASSAGTSGRALLSYEQYF. The CDR3, as DNA: TGTGCCAGCAGTGCAGGGACTAGCGGGAGGGCCTTGTTATCCTACGAGCAGTACTTC.

The V and J genes are TRBV27 and TRBJ1-4; D not certain. This CDR3 has 13 residues. Germline CDR1 reads MNHEY; CDR2 reads SMNVEV (reference sequence). V shed 2 bases and J shed 7 bases, with 8 bases lying between them. As DNA, the CDR3 is TGTGCCAGCAGTTTAAGGGTGACTGAAAAACTGTTTTTT. Translating it yields CASSLRVTEKLFF.

The chain links TRBV27 to TRBJ1-1; TRBD1 agrees at 7 bases. This CDR3 has 15 residues. V lost 4 bases to trimming and J lost 5 bases; unmatched junction nucleotides: 10. CDR1 and CDR2 (germline): MNHEY, SMNVEV (reference sequence). The CDR3 coding sequence is TGTGCCAGCAGTTCAATACAGGGGTATCGGACTGAAGCTTTCTTT. As protein: CASSSIQGYRTEAFF.

V and J are TRBV6-5 and TRBJ1-3; 8 nucleotides match TRBD1. The V segment lost 2 bases and the J segment 3 bases; nucleotides outside the gene matches: 3. This CDR3 spans 15 amino acids. The germline CDR1 and CDR2 sequences are MNHEY and SVGAGI. Written as DNA, the CDR3 is TGTGCCAGCAGTTACGACAGGGGATTTGGAAACACCATATATTTT. Amino acids: CASSYDRGFGNTIYF.

V gene TRBV4-1 combines with J gene TRBJ2-7, with D perhaps TRBD1 or TRBD2 (5 bases each). V lost 2 bases and J lost 5, with 16 bases in between. The CDR3 has 15 residues. CDR1 and CDR2 from the germline V gene are MGHRA and YSYEKL. The CDR3 here is CASSQSQSRDHEQYF. CDR3 nucleotides: TGCGCCAGCAGCCAAAGTCAGAGCAGGGACCACGAGCAGTACTTC.

This sequence joins TRBV19 and TRBJ2-6; 7 bases map to TRBD1. The V segment lost 9 bases and the J segment 0 bases; nucleotides outside the gene matches: 17. The CDR3 runs to 19 residues. The V gene's germline CDR1 is LNHDA and CDR2 SQIVND (reference sequence). The CDR3 is CASRKWGTDNPSGANVLTF. For the CDR3, the DNA is TGTGCCAGCAGAAAGTGGGGGACAGATAACCCCTCTGGGGCCAACGTCCTGACTTTC.

V gene TRBV18 combines with J gene TRBJ2-2, with D unclear. Germline V gene lookup returns CDR1 KGHSH and CDR2 LQKENI. The CDR3 is 16 amino acids. The V end lost 5 bases, the J end lost 7 bases, and 20 bases lay between the germline ends. The CDR3 region is CASSSRFTEVGGELFF. The CDR3 DNA follows: TGTGCCAGCTCATCTCGGTTCACCGAGGTCGGCGGGGAGCTGTTTTTT.

The count of this clone is one. Here the CDR3 reads CASSFTSGPWDTQYF. The CDR3 bases are TGTGCCAGCAGCTTCACTAGCGGCCCTTGGGATACGCAGTATTTT. The chain couples TRBV9 to TRBJ2-3; 8 nucleotides align to TRBD2. Germline V gene sequence: CDR1 SGDLS, CDR2 YYNGEE. The V gene end was trimmed by 4 bases and the J gene end by 6 bases; junction bases not matched to a gene: 10. The CDR3 has 15 residues.